The clone carrying this TCR beta chain has just one count. The antigen is undetermined. Clones were sequenced by immunoSEQ multiplex PCR, and TCRdb holds only the in-frame ones, with some missing. Of about 89,000 clones listed, approximately 89% are singletons. The record originates from a study of T cell repertoires and HLA-DP antigens. Across the whole study: One stimulator alloantigen differed from self by one groove amino acid; the other by ten.

CDR3 length equals 16 residues. Study-wide findings and caveats: Responder cells were total CD4+ cells with a HeLa antigen-presenting system. Previously undetected clones averaged around 39% and 49% against the two alleles respectively. Naive and memory CD4+ repertoires were not analysed separately.

The chain couples TRBV12-1 to TRBJ1-2; TRBD1 was called by the table and not checked on the DNA. TRBV12-1 is tagged as a pseudogene. Material for sequencing was CD4+ T cells from PBMCs. The TCR was taken from a man over 45 in good health and CMV-seronegative. The CDR3, as DNA: TGTGCCAGCAGCTCGGACCGGGACAGGGCATCAGACGGCTACACCTTC. Protein: CASSSDRDRASDGYTF.